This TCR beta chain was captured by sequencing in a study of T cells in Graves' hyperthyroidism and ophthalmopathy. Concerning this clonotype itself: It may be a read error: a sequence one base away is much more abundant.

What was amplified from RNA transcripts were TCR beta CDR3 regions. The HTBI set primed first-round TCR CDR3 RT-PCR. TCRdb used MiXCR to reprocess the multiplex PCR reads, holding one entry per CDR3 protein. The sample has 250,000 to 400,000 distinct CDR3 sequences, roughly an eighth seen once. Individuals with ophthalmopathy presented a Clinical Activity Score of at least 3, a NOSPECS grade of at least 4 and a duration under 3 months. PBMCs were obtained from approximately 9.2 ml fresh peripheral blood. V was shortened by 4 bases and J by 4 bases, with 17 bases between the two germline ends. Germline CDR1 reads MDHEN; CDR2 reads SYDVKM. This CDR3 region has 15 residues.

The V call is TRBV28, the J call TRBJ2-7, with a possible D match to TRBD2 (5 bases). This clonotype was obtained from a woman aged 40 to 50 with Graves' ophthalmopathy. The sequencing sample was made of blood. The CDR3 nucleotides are TGTGCCAGCAGTTACTCGGCGGGCGATTGGTACGAGCAGTACTTC. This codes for CASSYSAGDWYEQYF.